A selection of T cell receptor beta chains follows, all from one sample in a study of blood T cell repertoires in COVID-19. Data came from immunoSEQ multiplex PCR; TCRdb stores just in-frame clones and leaves some out. The repertoire holds approximately 89,000 clones, with 80% as singletons. Sequencing was carried out using peripheral blood. The receptors were sampled from a woman aged 80 or over with acute or convalescent COVID-19. The CDR3 runs from the conserved cysteine through the conserved F or W. D genes are given only for firm matches. Expanded clones get a size class; other rows say once, few or many, or leave the size out.

>TRBV2|TRBJ1-4|-|-
CASKLTPEGKLFF
TGTGCCAGCAAGCTAACACCTGAGGGAAAACTGTTTTTT
>TRBV18|TRBJ1-2|-|TRBD1
CASSPGDRGDGYTF
TGTGCCAGCTCACCAGGGGACAGGGGTGATGGCTACACCTTC
>TRBV6-6|TRBJ1-2|-|-
CASSSQGNYGYTF
TGTGCCAGCAGTTCCCAGGGTAACTATGGCTACACCTTC
>TRBV7-2|TRBJ1-4|few|TRBD1
CASSLAGTGSTNEKLFF
TGTGCCAGCAGCTTAGCGGGGACAGGGTCTACTAATGAAAAACTGTTTTTT
>TRBV4-1|TRBJ2-5|-|TRBD1
CASSQGFGTGETQYF
TGCGCCAGCAGCCAAGGCTTTGGGACAGGGGAGACCCAGTACTTC
>TRBV5-1|TRBJ2-1|-|-
CASSLYSPYNEQFF
TGCGCCAGCAGCTTGTACAGCCCCTACAATGAGCAGTTCTTC
>TRBV5-1|TRBJ1-3|-|-
CASSLGPPGNTIYF
TGCGCCAGCAGCTTGGGTCCTCCTGGAAACACCATATATTTT
>TRBV11-2|TRBJ2-2|-|TRBD1
CASSPRDRNTGELFF
TGTGCCAGCAGCCCCCGGGACAGGAACACCGGGGAGCTGTTTTTT
>TRBV4-1|TRBJ2-2|-|TRBD2
CASSRTGGLAGTGELFF
TGCGCCAGCAGCCGGACGGGAGGACTAGCGGGCACCGGGGAGCTGTTTTTT
>TRBV2|TRBJ1-5|-|TRBD1
CASSLQGVDQPQHF
TGTGCCAGCAGTCTTCAGGGGGTGGATCAGCCCCAGCATTTT
>TRBV10-3|TRBJ2-3|-|TRBD2
CAISGGGGNTDTQYF
TGTGCCATCAGTGGAGGCGGGGGGAACACAGATACGCAGTATTTT
>TRBV6-9|TRBJ2-3|once|TRBD2
CASRKKLSLAGGVTDTQYF
TGTGCCAGCAGGAAGAAATTATCTTTAGCGGGGGGGGTCACAGATACGCAGTATTTT
>TRBV19|TRBJ2-3|-|-
CASSPRGSGTDTQYF
TGTGCCAGTAGCCCTCGGGGGTCGGGCACAGATACGCAGTATTTT
>TRBV19|TRBJ2-1|-|-
CASSVQGISYNEQFF
TGTGCCAGTAGTGTCCAGGGAATCTCCTACAATGAGCAGTTCTTC
>TRBV7-2|TRBJ1-3|-|-
CASSLDRDTIYF
TGTGCCAGCAGCTTAGACCGGGACACCATATATTTT
>TRBV19|TRBJ1-1|-|-
CASSNTGIREAFF
TGTGCCAGTAGTAATACAGGGATAAGGGAGGCTTTCTTT
>TRBV2|TRBJ2-7|-|-
CASSPRGYEQYF
TGTGCCAGCAGTCCACGGGGCTACGAGCAGTACTTC
>TRBV7-9|TRBJ2-3|-|TRBD2
CASSLRLAGGTDTQYF
TGTGCCAGCAGCTTAAGGCTAGCGGGAGGAACAGATACGCAGTATTTT
>TRBV2|TRBJ1-2|-|-
CASATGYYGYTF
TGTGCCAGCGCAACAGGGTACTATGGCTACACCTTC
>TRBV5-4|TRBJ1-1|once|TRBD1
CASSPTGTDTEAFF
TGTGCCAGCAGCCCGACAGGGACGGACACTGAAGCTTTCTTT
>TRBV15|TRBJ2-1|-|-
CATSRDPAYFGNEQFF
TGTGCCACCAGCAGAGATCCCGCCTATTTCGGTAATGAGCAGTTCTTC
>TRBV5-1|TRBJ2-5|-|-
CASSLRSNQETQYF
TGCGCCAGCAGCTTGAGGAGCAACCAAGAGACCCAGTACTTC
>TRBV7-3|TRBJ2-5|-|-
CASSRTTGGPGETQYF
TGTGCCAGCAGCCGAACGACAGGTGGGCCGGGAGAGACCCAGTACTTC
>TRBV6-5|TRBJ2-1|-|TRBD2
CASNRIAGGYNEQFF
TGTGCCAGCAACCGGATAGCGGGAGGGTACAATGAGCAGTTCTTC
>TRBV5-1|TRBJ2-3|-|-
CASSLDLQGSDTQYF
TGCGCCAGCAGCTTGGACCTACAGGGTTCGGATACGCAGTATTTT
>TRBV19|TRBJ2-5|-|TRBD2
CASQAGLAYETQYF
TGTGCCAGCCAAGCGGGACTAGCTTATGAGACCCAGTACTTC
>TRBV18|TRBJ1-6|-|TRBD1
CASSPLQDRGNSPLHF
TGTGCCAGCTCACCATTGCAGGACAGGGGAAATTCACCCCTCCACTTT
>TRBV3-1/TRBV3-2|TRBJ1-2|-|-
CASSQEIGRYGYTF
TGTGCCAGCAGCCAAGAGATAGGGAGATACGGCTACACCTTC
>TRBV14|TRBJ2-3|-|-
CASSQLNTQYF
TGTGCCAGCAGCCAGCTAAATACGCAGTATTTT
>TRBV10-2|TRBJ2-5|once|TRBD2
CASSNRDRRGETQYF
TGCGCCAGCAGTAACCGGGACCGGCGGGGGGAGACCCAGTACTTC
>TRBV19|TRBJ2-1|few|TRBD1
CASSHRGNNEQFF
TGTGCCAGTAGCCACAGGGGTAACAATGAGCAGTTCTTC
>TRBV30|TRBJ2-7|-|-
CAWSVGGQGLREQYF
TGTGCCTGGAGTGTCGGGGGGCAGGGGTTGCGCGAGCAGTACTTC
>TRBV5-1|TRBJ2-5|-|-
CASSPGQTQETQYF
TGCGCCAGCAGCCCAGGACAAACCCAAGAGACCCAGTACTTC
>TRBV29-1|TRBJ2-3|-|-
CSVEGGPNTQYF
TGCAGCGTTGAAGGAGGCCCCAATACGCAGTATTTT
>TRBV15|TRBJ1-5|many|TRBD1
CATSRQGGGNQPQHF
TGTGCCACCAGCAGACAGGGGGGCGGCAATCAGCCCCAGCATTTT
>TRBV9|TRBJ2-2|-|TRBD1
CASSVDGQGTGELFF
TGTGCCAGCAGCGTAGACGGACAGGGTACCGGGGAGCTGTTTTTT
>TRBV3-1/TRBV3-2|TRBJ2-3|-|TRBD2
CASRDSGASGSFYTQYF
TGTGCCAGCAGGGACTCGGGGGCTAGCGGGTCCTTTTATACGCAGTATTTT
>TRBV30|TRBJ1-6|-|TRBD1
CAWGTGTANSPLHF
TGTGCCTGGGGTACCGGGACAGCTAATTCACCCCTCCACTTT
>TRBV14|TRBJ1-2|few|-
CASSQYLGVNYGYTF
TGTGCCAGCAGCCAATACTTAGGAGTTAACTATGGCTACACCTTC
>TRBV6-5|TRBJ2-7|-|TRBD2
CASGTSGRVGYEQYF
TGTGCCAGCGGGACTAGCGGGAGAGTCGGGTACGAGCAGTACTTC
>TRBV5-1|TRBJ2-1|once|TRBD2
CASSLLAGGSNEQFF
TGCGCCAGCAGCTTATTGGCGGGGGGGTCCAATGAGCAGTTCTTC
>TRBV19|TRBJ2-1|-|TRBD1
CASSPDRAYNEQFF
TGTGCCAGTAGTCCTGACAGGGCCTACAATGAGCAGTTCTTC
>TRBV9|TRBJ2-5|-|-
CASSVVGARLETQYF
TGTGCCAGCAGCGTAGTTGGGGCTAGGTTGGAGACCCAGTACTTC
>TRBV6-5|TRBJ2-7|-|-
CASSYSSGGYEQYF
TGTGCCAGCAGTTACTCTTCCGGGGGCTACGAGCAGTACTTC
>TRBV18|TRBJ2-7|-|-
CASSPEQASYEQYF
TGTGCCAGCTCACCAGAACAGGCCTCCTACGAGCAGTACTTC
>TRBV19|TRBJ1-3|-|-
CASSAGSSGNTIYF
TGTGCCAGTAGCGCCGGGTCCTCTGGAAACACCATATATTTT
>TRBV19|TRBJ2-2|-|-
CASSIDLRTFSHGTGELFF
TGTGCCAGTAGTATAGATCTCCGGACATTCAGCCACGGCACCGGGGAGCTGTTTTTT
>TRBV9|TRBJ2-3|-|-
CASSVGGVDTQYF
TGTGCCAGCAGCGTAGGGGGAGTAGATACGCAGTATTTT
>TRBV7-2|TRBJ1-2|few|TRBD1
CASSSRTGFYGYTF
TGTGCCAGCAGCTCCCGGACAGGGTTCTATGGCTACACCTTC
>TRBV4-2|TRBJ2-2|-|TRBD1
CASSQVDRAGGGELFF
TGTGCCAGCAGCCAAGTTGACAGGGCAGGCGGCGGGGAGCTGTTTTTT
>TRBV5-6|TRBJ2-7|-|-
CASSTGPYEQYF
TGTGCCAGCAGCACAGGCCCGTACGAGCAGTACTTC
>TRBV10-3|TRBJ2-7|-|TRBD2
CAIRLGLAGTYEQYF
TGTGCCATCAGACTTGGACTAGCGGGGACCTACGAGCAGTACTTC